Sequencing of this T cell receptor (beta chain) was carried out in a study of response to subunit inactivated influenza vaccine. TCRdb re-derived calls from the RT-PCR reads in MiXCR, one entry per CDR3 protein. Among about 700,000 distinct CDR3 sequences listed, approximately 14% were seen once. Study-level results: Few additional T cells are recruited per seasonal influenza vaccination, authors suggested.

Of note for this clonotype: Its antigen is unknown.

The sample consisted of PBMCs from blood, taken around 14 days before vaccination. The TCR comes from a man over 45 who received an inactivated influenza vaccine.

The CDR3 loop reads CASSSDRRSYEQYF. The CDR3 nucleotides are TGCGCCAGCAGCTCCGACAGGCGCTCCTACGAGCAGTACTTC. The chain carries TRBV5-1 and TRBJ2-7, with D perhaps matching TRBD1 (6 bases). The CDR3 runs 14 residues. Per germline, CDR1 SGHRS and CDR2 YFSETQ. V was shortened by 3 bases and J by 0 bases, with 10 bases between the two germline ends.